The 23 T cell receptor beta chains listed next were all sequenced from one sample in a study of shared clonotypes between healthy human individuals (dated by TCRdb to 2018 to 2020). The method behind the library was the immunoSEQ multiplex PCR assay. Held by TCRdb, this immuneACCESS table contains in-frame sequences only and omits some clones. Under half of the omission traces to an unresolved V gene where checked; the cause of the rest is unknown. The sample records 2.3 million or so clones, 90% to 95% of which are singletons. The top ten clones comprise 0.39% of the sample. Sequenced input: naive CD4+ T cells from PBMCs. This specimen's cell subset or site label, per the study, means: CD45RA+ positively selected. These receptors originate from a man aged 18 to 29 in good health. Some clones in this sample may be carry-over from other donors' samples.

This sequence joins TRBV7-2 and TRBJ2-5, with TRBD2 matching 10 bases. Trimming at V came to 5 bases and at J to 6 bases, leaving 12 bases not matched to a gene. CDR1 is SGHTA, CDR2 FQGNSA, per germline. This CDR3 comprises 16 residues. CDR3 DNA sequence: TGTGCCAGCAGCCCACCTAGCGGGAGAGTGTTGAAGACCCAGTACTTC. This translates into CASSPPSGRVLKTQYF.

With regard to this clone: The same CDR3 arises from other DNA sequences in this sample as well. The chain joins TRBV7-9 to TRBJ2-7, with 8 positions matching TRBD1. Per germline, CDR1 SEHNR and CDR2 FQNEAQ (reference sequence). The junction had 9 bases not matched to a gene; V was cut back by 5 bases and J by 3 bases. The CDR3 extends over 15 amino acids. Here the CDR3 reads CASSPGQGRNYEQYF. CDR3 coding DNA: TGTGCCAGCAGCCCCGGACAGGGTCGAAACTACGAGCAGTACTTC.

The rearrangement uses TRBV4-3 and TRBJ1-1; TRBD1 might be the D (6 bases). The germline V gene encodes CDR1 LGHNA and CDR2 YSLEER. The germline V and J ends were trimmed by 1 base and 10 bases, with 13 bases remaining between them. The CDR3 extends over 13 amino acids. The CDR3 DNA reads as TGCGCCAGCAGCCAAGGTTCGGGGGCGCGAGCTTTCTTT. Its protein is CASSQGSGARAFF.

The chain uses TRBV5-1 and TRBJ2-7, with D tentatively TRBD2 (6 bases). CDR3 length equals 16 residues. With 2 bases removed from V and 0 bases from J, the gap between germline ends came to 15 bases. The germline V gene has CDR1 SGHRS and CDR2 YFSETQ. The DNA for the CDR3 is TGCGCCAGCAGCTTCGAAAGCGGGCCCAGCTCCTACGAGCAGTACTTC. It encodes CASSFESGPSSYEQYF.

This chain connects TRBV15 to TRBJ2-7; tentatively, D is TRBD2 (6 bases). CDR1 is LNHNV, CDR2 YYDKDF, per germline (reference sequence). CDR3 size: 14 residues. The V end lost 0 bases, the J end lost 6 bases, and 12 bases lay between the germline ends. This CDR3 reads CATSRELARGEQYF. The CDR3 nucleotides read TGTGCCACCAGCAGAGAACTAGCTCGGGGCGAGCAGTACTTC. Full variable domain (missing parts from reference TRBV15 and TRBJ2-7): DAMVIQNPRYQVTQFGKPVTLSCSQTLNHNVMYWYQQKSSQAPKLLFHYYDKDFNNEADTPDNFQSRRPNTSFCFLDIRSPGLGDTAMYLCATSRELARGEQYFGPGTRLTVT.

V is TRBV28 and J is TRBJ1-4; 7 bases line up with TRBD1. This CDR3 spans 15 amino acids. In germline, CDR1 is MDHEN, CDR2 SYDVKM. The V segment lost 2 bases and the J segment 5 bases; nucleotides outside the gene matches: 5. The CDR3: CASSLATGWNEKLFF. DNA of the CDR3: TGTGCCAGCAGTTTAGCGACAGGGTGGAATGAAAAACTGTTTTTT.

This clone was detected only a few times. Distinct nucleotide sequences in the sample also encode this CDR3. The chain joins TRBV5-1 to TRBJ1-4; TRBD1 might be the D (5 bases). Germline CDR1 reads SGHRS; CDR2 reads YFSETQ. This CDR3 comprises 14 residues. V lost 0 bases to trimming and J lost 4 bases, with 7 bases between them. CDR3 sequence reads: CASSLDGGNEKLFF. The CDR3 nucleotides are TGCGCCAGCAGCTTGGACGGGGGTAATGAAAAACTGTTTTTT.

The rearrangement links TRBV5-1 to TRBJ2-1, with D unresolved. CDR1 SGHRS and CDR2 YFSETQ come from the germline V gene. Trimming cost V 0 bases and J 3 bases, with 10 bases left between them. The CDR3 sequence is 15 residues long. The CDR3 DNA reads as TGCGCCAGCAGCTTGGGGCTCTCCGGCTACAATGAGCAGTTCTTC. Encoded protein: CASSLGLSGYNEQFF. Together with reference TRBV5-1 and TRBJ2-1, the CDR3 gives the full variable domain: KAGVTQTPRYLIKTRGQQVTLSCSPISGHRSVSWYQQTPGQGLQFLFEYFSETQRNKGNFPGRFSGRQFSNSRSEMNVSTLELGDSALYLCASSLGLSGYNEQFFGPGTRLTVL.

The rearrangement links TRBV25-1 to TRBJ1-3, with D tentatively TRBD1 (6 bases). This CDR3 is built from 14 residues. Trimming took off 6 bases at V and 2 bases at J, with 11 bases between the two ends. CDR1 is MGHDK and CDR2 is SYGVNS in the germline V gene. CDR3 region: CASSEQGAGNTIYF. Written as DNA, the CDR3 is TGTGCCAGCAGCGAACAGGGCGCTGGAAACACCATATATTTT.

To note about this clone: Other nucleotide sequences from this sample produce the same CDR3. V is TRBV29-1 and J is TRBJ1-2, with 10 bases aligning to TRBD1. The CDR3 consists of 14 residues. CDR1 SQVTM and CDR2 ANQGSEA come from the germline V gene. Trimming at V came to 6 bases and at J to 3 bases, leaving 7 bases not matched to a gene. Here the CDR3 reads CSVGRDRGDYGYTF. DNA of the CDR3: TGCAGCGTGGGGCGGGACAGGGGTGACTATGGCTACACCTTC.

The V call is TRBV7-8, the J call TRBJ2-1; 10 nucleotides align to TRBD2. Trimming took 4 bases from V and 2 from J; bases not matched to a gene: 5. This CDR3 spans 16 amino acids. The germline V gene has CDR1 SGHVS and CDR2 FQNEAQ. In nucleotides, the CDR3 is TGTGCCAGCAGCTCCCGTCTAGCGGGAGCCTACAATGAGCAGTTCTTC. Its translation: CASSSRLAGAYNEQFF. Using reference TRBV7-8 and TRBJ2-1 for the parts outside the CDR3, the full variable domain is GAGVSQSPRYKVAKRGQDVALRCDPISGHVSLFWYQQALGQGPEFLTYFQNEAQLDKSGLPSDRFFAERPEGSVSTLKIQRTQQEDSAVYLCASSSRLAGAYNEQFFGPGTRLTVL.

The CDR3 region has the DNA TGTGCCAGCAGCTCCCCCAGACAGACCAACACTGAAGCTTTCTTT. Its protein is CASSSPRQTNTEAFF. This chain uses TRBV5-4 with TRBJ1-1; perhaps TRBD1 as D (5 bases). The germline V gene has CDR1 SGHNT and CDR2 YYREEE (reference sequence). The ends were cut back, 3 bases at V and 2 bases at J, with 14 bases in the middle. The length of the CDR3 is 15 residues.

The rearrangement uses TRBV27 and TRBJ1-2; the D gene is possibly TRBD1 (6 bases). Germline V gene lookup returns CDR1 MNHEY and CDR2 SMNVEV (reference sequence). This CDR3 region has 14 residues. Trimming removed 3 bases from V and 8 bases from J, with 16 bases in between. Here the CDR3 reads CASSLIGGLGGYTF. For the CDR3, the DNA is TGTGCCAGCAGTTTGATTGGGGGGCTAGGGGGCTACACCTTC.

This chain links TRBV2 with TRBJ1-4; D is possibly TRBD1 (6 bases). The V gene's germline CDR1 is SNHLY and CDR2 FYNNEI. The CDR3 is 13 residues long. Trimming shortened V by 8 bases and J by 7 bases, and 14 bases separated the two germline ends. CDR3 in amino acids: CASVRGAGEKLFF. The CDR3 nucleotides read TGTGCCAGCGTCCGGGGGGCGGGTGAAAAACTGTTTTTT.

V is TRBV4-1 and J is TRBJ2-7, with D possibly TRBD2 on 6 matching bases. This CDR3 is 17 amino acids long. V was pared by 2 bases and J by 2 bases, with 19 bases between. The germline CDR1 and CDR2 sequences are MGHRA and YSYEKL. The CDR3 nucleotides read TGCGCCAGCAGCCAATCGGGATTCCCGGGAGATCCCTACGAGCAGTACTTC. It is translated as CASSQSGFPGDPYEQYF.

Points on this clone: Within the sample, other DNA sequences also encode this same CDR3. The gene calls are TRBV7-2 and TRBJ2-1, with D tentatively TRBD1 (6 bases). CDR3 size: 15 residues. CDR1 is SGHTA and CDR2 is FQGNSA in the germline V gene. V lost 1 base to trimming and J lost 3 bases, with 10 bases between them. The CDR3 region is CASSLVSDSYNEQFF. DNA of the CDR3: TGTGCCAGCAGCTTAGTTTCGGACAGCTACAATGAGCAGTTCTTC.

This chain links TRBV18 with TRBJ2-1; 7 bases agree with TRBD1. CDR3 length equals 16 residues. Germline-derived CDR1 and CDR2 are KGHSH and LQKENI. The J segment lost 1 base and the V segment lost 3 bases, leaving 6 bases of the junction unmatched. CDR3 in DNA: TGTGCCAGCTCACCGCTTAGGGACAGATCCTACAATGAGCAGTTCTTC. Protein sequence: CASSPLRDRSYNEQFF.

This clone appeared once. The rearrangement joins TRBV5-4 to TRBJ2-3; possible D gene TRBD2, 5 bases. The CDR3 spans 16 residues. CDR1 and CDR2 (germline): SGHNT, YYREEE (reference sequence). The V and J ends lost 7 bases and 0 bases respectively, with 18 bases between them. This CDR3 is CASWPYGITSTDTQYF. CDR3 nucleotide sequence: TGTGCCAGCTGGCCTTACGGGATAACTAGCACAGATACGCAGTATTTT.

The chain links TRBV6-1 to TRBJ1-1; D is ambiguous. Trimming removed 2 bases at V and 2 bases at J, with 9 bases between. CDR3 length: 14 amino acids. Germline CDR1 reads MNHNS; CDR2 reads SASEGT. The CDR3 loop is CASSEIPANTEAFF. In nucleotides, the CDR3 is TGTGCCAGCAGTGAAATTCCTGCAAACACTGAAGCTTTCTTT.

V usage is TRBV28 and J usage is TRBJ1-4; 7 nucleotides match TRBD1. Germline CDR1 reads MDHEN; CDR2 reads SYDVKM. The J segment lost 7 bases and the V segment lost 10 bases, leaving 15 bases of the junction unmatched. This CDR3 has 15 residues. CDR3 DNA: TGTGCCACCAGCGAGCCAAGGGGGCTAGGTGAAAAACTGTTTTTT. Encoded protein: CATSEPRGLGEKLFF.

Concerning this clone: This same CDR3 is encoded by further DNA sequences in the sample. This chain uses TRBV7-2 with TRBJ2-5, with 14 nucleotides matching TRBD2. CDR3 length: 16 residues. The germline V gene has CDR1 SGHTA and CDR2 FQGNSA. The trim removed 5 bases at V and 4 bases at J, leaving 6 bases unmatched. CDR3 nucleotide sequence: TGTGCCAGCAGCCTAGGACTAGCGGGAGGTTTAGAGACCCAGTACTTC. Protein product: CASSLGLAGGLETQYF.

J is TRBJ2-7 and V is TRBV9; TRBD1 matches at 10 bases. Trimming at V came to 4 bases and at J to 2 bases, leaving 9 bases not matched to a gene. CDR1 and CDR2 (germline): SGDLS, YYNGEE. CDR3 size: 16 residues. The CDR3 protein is CASSPRDRGFPYEQYF. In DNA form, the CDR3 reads TGTGCCAGCAGCCCCCGGGACAGGGGATTTCCCTACGAGCAGTACTTC.

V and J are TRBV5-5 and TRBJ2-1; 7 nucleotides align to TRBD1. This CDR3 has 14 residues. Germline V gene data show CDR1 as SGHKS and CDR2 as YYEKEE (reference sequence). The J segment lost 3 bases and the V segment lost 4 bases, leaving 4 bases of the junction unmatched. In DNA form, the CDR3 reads TGTGCCAGCAGCCCGGGACAGAACTACAATGAGCAGTTCTTC. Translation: CASSPGQNYNEQFF.